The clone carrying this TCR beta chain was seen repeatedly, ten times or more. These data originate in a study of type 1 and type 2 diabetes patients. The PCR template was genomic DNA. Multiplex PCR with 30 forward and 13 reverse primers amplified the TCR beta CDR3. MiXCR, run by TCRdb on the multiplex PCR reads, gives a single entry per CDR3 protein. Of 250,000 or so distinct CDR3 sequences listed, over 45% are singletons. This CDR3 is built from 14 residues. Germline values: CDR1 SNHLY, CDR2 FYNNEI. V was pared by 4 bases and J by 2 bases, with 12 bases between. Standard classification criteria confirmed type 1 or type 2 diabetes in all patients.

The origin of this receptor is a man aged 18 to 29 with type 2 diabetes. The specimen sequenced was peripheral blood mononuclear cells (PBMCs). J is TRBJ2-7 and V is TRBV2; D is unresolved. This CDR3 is CASSVRSNTYEQYF. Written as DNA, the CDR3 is TGTGCCAGCAGTGTCCGGTCTAATACCTACGAGCAGTACTTC.